What follows describes a single T cell receptor (beta chain). TCRdb's copy holds only in-frame clones and misses some; the assay was immunoSEQ multiplex PCR. Of hundreds of thousands of clones in the sample, 80% to 90% are singletons; the top ten hold under 0.9%. The data were taken from a study of cytomegalovirus exposure and HLA in healthy donors. Germline V gene sequence: CDR1 MNHEY, CDR2 SVGAGI. V lost 0 bases and J lost 2, with 13 bases in between. The CDR3 extends over 16 amino acids. The sequenced sample consisted of PBMCs. The rearrangement links TRBV6-5 to TRBJ1-2; no reliable D call. The clonotype was recovered from a woman younger than 30 in good health and CMV-seronegative. The CDR3 region is CASSYSKADSNYGYTF. As DNA, the CDR3 is TGTGCCAGCAGTTACTCGAAGGCCGACTCCAACTATGGCTACACCTTC.